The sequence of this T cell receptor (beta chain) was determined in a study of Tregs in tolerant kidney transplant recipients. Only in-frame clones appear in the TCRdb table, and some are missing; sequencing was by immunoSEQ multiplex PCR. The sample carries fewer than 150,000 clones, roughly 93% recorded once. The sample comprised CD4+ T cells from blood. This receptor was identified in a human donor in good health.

The CDR3 spells CASSDRQGVRSPLHF. The CDR3 nucleotides read TGTGCCAGCAGCGATCGACAGGGTGTGCGGTCACCCCTCCACTTT. The chain links TRBV9 to TRBJ1-6; TRBD1 agrees at 7 bases. In germline, CDR1 is SGDLS, CDR2 YYNGEE. This CDR3 region has 15 residues. V lost 3 bases, J lost 10 bases, and 10 bases stayed unmatched.